Listed below are T cell receptor beta chains from one sample, sequenced in a study of blood T cell repertoires in COVID-19. Repertoires were generated with immunoSEQ multiplex PCR, while TCRdb's copy carries only in-frame clones and drops some. This sample has some 450,000 clones, with roughly 89% found just once. The sample comprised peripheral blood. The receptor set was obtained from a man aged 18 to 30 with COVID-19, enrolled during active disease. The CDR3 runs from the conserved cysteine through the conserved F or W. The order of the fields is D gene, J gene, V gene, clone size, CDR3 length, CDR3 DNA, CDR3 protein. D genes are given only for firm matches. Rows may omit the clone size; those that give it use once, few, many or a size class.

TRBD1 | TRBJ1-2 | TRBV5-4 | NA | 15 | TGTGCCAGCAGCTGGACAGGGAGGACTAACTATGGCTACACCTTC | CASSWTGRTNYGYTF
NA | TRBJ1-1 | TRBV5-1 | NA | 14 | TGCGCCAGCAGCTTGGAGGCGGGGGGCACTGAAGCTTTCTTT | CASSLEAGGTEAFF
TRBD1 | TRBJ1-2 | TRBV2 | NA | 16 | TGTGCCAGCATCATCAGGTGGGACAGGGAGAGCTATGGCTACACCTTC | CASIIRWDRESYGYTF
NA | TRBJ1-2 | TRBV15 | NA | 14 | TGTGCCACCAGCAGAGCTGGGCAGGCCTATGGCTACACCTTC | CATSRAGQAYGYTF
NA | TRBJ2-2 | TRBV19 | NA | 15 | TGTGCCAGTAGTATAGTAATCGGGGTTACCGGGGAGCTGTTTTTT | CASSIVIGVTGELFF
TRBD1 | TRBJ2-3 | TRBV7-9 | NA | 14 | TGTGCCAGCCCGGGACAGGGGAGCACAGATACGCAGTATTTT | CASPGQGSTDTQYF
TRBD1 | TRBJ1-6 | TRBV6-5 | few | 12 | TGTGCCAGCAGTCCACAGGGGGCACCCCTCCACTTT | CASSPQGAPLHF
TRBD1 | TRBJ1-5 | TRBV10-2 | NA | 12 | TGCGCCACGGGGACAGGTAATCAGCCCCAGCATTTT | CATGTGNQPQHF
TRBD1 | TRBJ2-1 | TRBV24-1 | NA | 16 | TGTGCCACCAGTGATTCACAGGGGGTTAACTACAATGAGCAGTTCTTC | CATSDSQGVNYNEQFF
NA | TRBJ1-1 | TRBV14 | once | 12 | TGTGCCAGCAGCCGCCCCGAGGCTGAAGCTTTCTTT | CASSRPEAEAFF
TRBD2 | TRBJ2-5 | TRBV7-9 | NA | 17 | TGTGCCAGCAGCCACGGACTAGCGGGGGTACCCCAAGAGACCCAGTACTTC | CASSHGLAGVPQETQYF
NA | TRBJ2-7 | TRBV2 | NA | 15 | TGTGCCAGTTCATATGGGCCGGTGAGCTCCTACGAGCAGTACTTC | CASSYGPVSSYEQYF
TRBD2 | TRBJ2-3 | TRBV15 | NA | 16 | TGTGCCACCAGCAGAGGACTAGCGGGAACCACAGATACGCAGTATTTT | CATSRGLAGTTDTQYF
TRBD1 | TRBJ2-1 | TRBV12-3/TRBV12-4 | NA | 13 | TGTGCCAGCAGTTCGACAGGGCCGGGGGAGCAGTTCTTC | CASSSTGPGEQFF
TRBD1 | TRBJ1-2 | TRBV30 | NA | 14 | TGTGCCTGGAGCTCGGGACAGGGGCGATATGGCTACACCTTC | CAWSSGQGRYGYTF
NA | TRBJ1-3 | TRBV30 | NA | 12 | TGTGCCGCGGGGAGACTGGAAAACACCATATATTTT | CAAGRLENTIYF
TRBD2 | TRBJ2-5 | TRBV11-2 | NA | 17 | TGTGCCAGCAGCTTATTTATTTCGGCGGGAGGTTCGGAGACCCAGTACTTC | CASSLFISAGGSETQYF
NA | TRBJ1-4 | TRBV3-1/TRBV3-2 | once | 15 | TGTGCCAGCAGCCAAAACTCAGGGTTTAGGGAAAAACTGTTTTTT | CASSQNSGFREKLFF
TRBD2 | TRBJ2-7 | TRBV5-1 | once | 15 | TGCGCCAGCAGCCCCCCCCTAGCGGGAGGGTTAGAGCAGTACTTC | CASSPPLAGGLEQYF
NA | TRBJ1-5 | TRBV6-5 | NA | 14 | TGTGCCAGCAGAAAGACAGGTTCCAATCAGCCCCAGCATTTT | CASRKTGSNQPQHF
NA | TRBJ2-3 | TRBV24-1 | NA | 15 | TGTGCCACCAGTGATTTACAGGGCGGCACAGATACGCAGTATTTT | CATSDLQGGTDTQYF
TRBD1 | TRBJ2-7 | TRBV2 | NA | 15 | TGTGCCAGCAGGGCAGGGGGCCCCCTTCCCTACGAGCAGTACTTC | CASRAGGPLPYEQYF
TRBD1 | TRBJ1-5 | TRBV2 | NA | 14 | TGTGCCAGCAGAGCCGGGACAGATAATCAGCCCCAGCATTTT | CASRAGTDNQPQHF
NA | TRBJ2-7 | TRBV2 | NA | 13 | TGTGCCAGCAGTGAAGGGAGACCCTACGAGCAGTACTTC | CASSEGRPYEQYF
TRBD2 | TRBJ2-7 | TRBV18 | NA | 15 | TGTGCCAGCTCACCCCCGGGACTAGGGGCCTACGAGCAGTACTTC | CASSPPGLGAYEQYF
NA | TRBJ2-7 | TRBV6-6 | NA | 13 | TGTGCCAGCAGTTACGAGGCAGTCTACGAGCAGTACTTC | CASSYEAVYEQYF
TRBD1 | TRBJ2-5 | TRBV7-7 | NA | 17 | TGTGCTAGCAGCTTAGCTTATACACAGGGGCCCCAAGAGACCCAGTACTTC | CASSLAYTQGPQETQYF
NA | TRBJ2-1 | TRBV6-5 | NA | 15 | TGTGCCAGCAGTAATAACAGGGACTCCTACAATGAGCAGTTCTTC | CASSNNRDSYNEQFF
TRBD2 | TRBJ2-1 | TRBV7-3 | once | 15 | TGTGCCAGCAGCTTAAGGCTAGCGGGAGTCAATGAGCAGTTCTTC | CASSLRLAGVNEQFF
NA | TRBJ1-4 | TRBV6-1 | few | 14 | TGTGCCAGCAGTTATCTAGGGGTTAATGAAAAACTGTTTTTT | CASSYLGVNEKLFF
NA | TRBJ1-4 | TRBV30 | NA | 15 | TGTGCCTGGAGGGACACAGGGTTAGGGCCGGAAAAACTGTTTTTT | CAWRDTGLGPEKLFF
TRBD1 | TRBJ2-5 | TRBV5-1 | NA | 14 | TGCGCCAGCAGCTTGGTACAGGGGGTAAAGACCCAGTACTTC | CASSLVQGVKTQYF
TRBD1 | TRBJ2-7 | TRBV20-1 | NA | 13 | TGCAGTGCTAGTAGGGACAGAGCTTACGAGCAGTACTTC | CSASRDRAYEQYF
NA | TRBJ1-2 | TRBV7-9 | NA | 14 | TGTGCCAGCAGCTTAGACGGCAGGGACTATGGCTACACCTTC | CASSLDGRDYGYTF
TRBD1 | TRBJ1-6 | TRBV7-9 | few | 15 | TGTGCCAGCAGTTCTGGACAGGGGGAATTTTCACCCCTCCACTTT | CASSSGQGEFSPLHF
TRBD1 | TRBJ2-7 | TRBV15 | NA | 14 | TGTGCCACCAAGCTTAGGACAGGCACCTACGAGCAGTACTTC | CATKLRTGTYEQYF
NA | TRBJ1-1 | TRBV6-5 | NA | 13 | TGTGCCAGCGTGGAGGTAATGAACACTGAAGCTTTCTTT | CASVEVMNTEAFF
NA | TRBJ2-5 | TRBV19 | NA | 14 | TGTGCCAGTAGTATAGGTTCACATCAAGAGACCCAGTACTTC | CASSIGSHQETQYF
TRBD1 | TRBJ1-2 | TRBV5-4 | NA | 13 | TGTGCCAGCAGCTACCAGACAGGGTACGGCTACACCTTC | CASSYQTGYGYTF
TRBD2 | TRBJ2-3 | TRBV5-4 | NA | 15 | TGTGCCAGCAGCTTAGCGGGGGGGAGCACAGATACGCAGTATTTT | CASSLAGGSTDTQYF
TRBD1 | TRBJ2-5 | TRBV5-1 | NA | 15 | TGCGCCAGCAGTAGGACAGGGGAGGGTGGAGAGACCCAGTACTTC | CASSRTGEGGETQYF
NA | TRBJ2-2 | TRBV5-4 | NA | 15 | TGTGCCAGCAGCTTCCAAACAGGGAACACCGGGGAGCTGTTTTTT | CASSFQTGNTGELFF
NA | TRBJ2-3 | TRBV2 | NA | 16 | TGTGCCAGCAGTCCTAGGACTAACCCCAGCACAGATACGCAGTATTTT | CASSPRTNPSTDTQYF
NA | TRBJ2-5 | TRBV18 | NA | 15 | TGTGCCAGCTCATCTCAATCGGGGGACCCGGAGACCCAGTACTTC | CASSSQSGDPETQYF
TRBD2 | TRBJ2-7 | TRBV7-9 | NA | 15 | TGTGCCAGCAGCCCTCAGACTAGCGGGACTCACGAGCAGTACTTC | CASSPQTSGTHEQYF
TRBD1 | TRBJ1-2 | TRBV7-9 | NA | 19 | TGTGCCAGCAGCTTAGATTCTCTGCTCTCAGGGGGAATTAACTATGGCTACACCTTC | CASSLDSLLSGGINYGYTF
TRBD2 | TRBJ2-3 | TRBV27 | NA | 16 | TGTGCCAGCAGTTTCGTCGGGACTACTAGCACAGATACGCAGTATTTT | CASSFVGTTSTDTQYF
NA | TRBJ1-5 | TRBV11-3 | NA | 15 | TGTGCCAGCAGCGGGTGGACAGACAGCAATCAGCCCCAGCATTTT | CASSGWTDSNQPQHF
NA | TRBJ2-7 | TRBV27 | NA | 13 | TGTGCCAGCAGTTTTTACAATTCCTACGAGCAGTACTTC | CASSFYNSYEQYF
NA | TRBJ1-1 | TRBV18 | NA | 17 | TGTGCCAGCTCACCACAGGTAATAGGGGGAGAAAGGACTGAAGCTTTCTTT | CASSPQVIGGERTEAFF
TRBD2 | TRBJ2-7 | TRBV13 | NA | 16 | TGTGCCAGCAGCTTAGCGGGAGGCACTGTTGACTACGAGCAGTACTTC | CASSLAGGTVDYEQYF
NA | TRBJ2-6 | TRBV10-2 | NA | 15 | TGCGCCAGCAGACAGTTTGCCTCTGGGGCCAACGTCCTGACTTTC | CASRQFASGANVLTF
NA | TRBJ2-7 | TRBV30 | NA | 17 | TGTGCCTGGAGAGGGGACAGCGTTCTCGGAGGGAAGGGCGAGCAGTACTTC | CAWRGDSVLGGKGEQYF
NA | TRBJ2-7 | TRBV15 | NA | 17 | TGTGCCACCAGCAGAGATCGGGTAGGCCTAGCAGATTACGAGCAGTACTTC | CATSRDRVGLADYEQYF
TRBD1 | TRBJ2-7 | TRBV24-1 | NA | 17 | TGTGCCACCAGTGATTCGAAGTCTACAGGGGGCCCTCAGGTGCAGTACTTC | CATSDSKSTGGPQVQYF
NA | TRBJ2-7 | TRBV7-9 | NA | 15 | TGTGCCAGCAGCTTACTGACAGGCCTCTCCTACGAGCAGTACTTC | CASSLLTGLSYEQYF
NA | TRBJ2-5 | TRBV15 | NA | 16 | TGTGCCACCAGCAGAGAGGACTTACCCCCCTCAGAGACCCAGTACTTC | CATSREDLPPSETQYF
TRBD2 | TRBJ2-2 | TRBV29-1 | NA | 15 | TGCAGCATACTAGCGGGGGCGACGAACACCGGGGAGCTGTTTTTT | CSILAGATNTGELFF
TRBD1 | TRBJ1-3 | TRBV3-1/TRBV3-2 | NA | 13 | TGTGCCAGCAGACGCGCAGGGGGGAGCACCATATATTTT | CASRRAGGSTIYF